These 24 T cell receptor beta chains came from one sample sequenced in a study of T cells in Graves' hyperthyroidism and ophthalmopathy. Template material for amplifying TCR beta CDR3 regions consisted of RNA transcripts. HTBI primers were used for first-round RT-PCR of the TCR CDR3. TCRdb processed the multiplex PCR reads anew with MiXCR; each CDR3 protein has one entry. The sample yields more than 300,000 distinct CDR3 sequences, about 15% seen once. Material: blood. All receptors derive from a woman aged 30 to 39 with Graves' ophthalmopathy.

This clonotype was observed at least ten times. The J gene is TRBJ1-6, the V gene TRBV30, with 12 bases aligning to TRBD1. This CDR3 comprises 17 residues. V dropped 0 bases and J dropped 6; count of bases not matched to a gene: 6. In germline, CDR1 is GTSNPN, CDR2 SVGIG (reference sequence). The DNA of the CDR3 is TGTGCCTGGAGTGTACGGGGACAGGGGGCAGGTAATTCACCCCTCCACTTT. Its protein is CAWSVRGQGAGNSPLHF.

This clonotype was seen at least ten times. This sequence joins TRBV7-9 and TRBJ1-6; possible D gene TRBD1, 5 bases. The V end lost 5 bases, the J end lost 7 bases, and 18 bases lay between the germline ends. CDR1 and CDR2 from the germline V gene are SEHNR and FQNEAQ (reference sequence). This CDR3 contains 16 residues. The CDR3 coding sequence is TGTGCCAGCAGCATGCTGACAGATGTGCCCAATTCACCCCTCCACTTT. This codes for CASSMLTDVPNSPLHF.

The sample holds many counts of this clonotype. This chain joins TRBV6-1 and TRBJ1-1; D unresolved. This CDR3 has 9 residues. V was shortened by 8 bases and J by 6 bases, with 4 bases between the two germline ends. Germline CDR1 and CDR2: MNHNS and SASEGT. The CDR3 region is CASGAEAFF. The CDR3, as DNA: TGTGCCAGCGGCGCTGAAGCTTTCTTT.

As for this clonotype: This could be a read error, since a much larger clone is one nucleotide away. The rearrangement links TRBV29-1 to TRBJ1-1; TRBD1 might be the D (6 bases). The germline V gene encodes CDR1 SQVTM and CDR2 ANQGSEA. V lost 6 bases, J lost 6 bases, and 23 bases lay in between. The CDR3 runs 15 residues. CDR3 sequence (DNA): TGCAGCGTAGGGCCGGCGGGGGCTCGGTTTGCTGAAGCTTTCTTT. Translation: CSVGPAGARFAEAFF.

This clonotype was seen repeatedly, ten times or more. The V gene is TRBV30, the J gene TRBJ2-7; 8 positions match TRBD1. Germline CDR1 reads GTSNPN; CDR2 reads SVGIG (reference sequence). This CDR3 has 13 residues. V lost 5 bases to trimming and J lost 3 bases; unmatched junction nucleotides: 6. The CDR3 spells CAWDGQGDYEQYF. For the CDR3, the DNA is TGTGCCTGGGATGGACAGGGAGACTACGAGCAGTACTTC.

In its sample, this clonotype was seen many times. V usage is TRBV7-9 and J usage is TRBJ2-5; either TRBD1 or TRBD2 may fit D (6 bases each). Trimming removed 3 bases at V and 2 bases at J, with 16 bases between. CDR3 length: 16 residues. Germline V gene lookup returns CDR1 SEHNR and CDR2 FQNEAQ (reference sequence). CDR3 region: CASSFFRGAGQETQYF. DNA for the CDR3: TGTGCCAGCAGCTTTTTTAGGGGGGCAGGACAAGAGACCCAGTACTTC. The full variable domain, rest sourced from reference TRBV7-9 and TRBJ2-5, is DTGVSQNPRHKITKRGQNVTFRCDPISEHNRLYWYRQTLGQGPEFLTYFQNEAQLEKSRLLSDRFSAERPKGSFSTLEIQRTEQGDSAMYLCASSFFRGAGQETQYFGPGTRLLVL.

This clonotype was seen many times. The J gene is TRBJ2-3, the V gene TRBV2; TRBD1 might be the D (6 bases). The CDR3 covers 13 residues. Germline V CDR1 and CDR2: SNHLY, FYNNEI. The CDR3 is CATTGWVADTQYF. The CDR3 nucleotides read TGTGCGACCACAGGGTGGGTCGCAGATACGCAGTATTTT.

This clonotype has ten or more counts. The chain employs TRBV20-1 and TRBJ2-7; 7 bases are a match to TRBD1. The CDR3 consists of 14 residues. The ends lost 5 bases at V and 4 bases at J; junction bases unmatched: 11. The germline V gene has CDR1 DFQATT and CDR2 SNEGSKA (reference sequence). The CDR3 coding sequence is TGCAGTGCTGAGGACAGGCTAGGTGGGTACGAGCAGTACTTC. Protein product: CSAEDRLGGYEQYF.

The V call is TRBV29-1, the J call TRBJ2-5; 7 bases are shared with TRBD1. The V gene end was trimmed by 2 bases and the J gene end by 5 bases; junction bases not matched to a gene: 5. CDR3 length: 13 amino acids. In germline, CDR1 is SQVTM, CDR2 ANQGSEA. The CDR3 DNA follows: TGCAGCGTTGAAAGGGGGCTCTTGGAGACCCAGTACTTC. Its protein is CSVERGLLETQYF.

This clonotype was counted once. Sequence at one end of the junction differs from germline and may be a read error. J is TRBJ2-3 and V is TRBV5-1; a possible D gene is TRBD1 (5 bases). The CDR3 has 14 amino acids. Germline assignment: CDR1 SGHRS and CDR2 YFSETQ. CDR3 in DNA: TGTGCCAGCAGCCCCAGGGTCCCCACAGATACGCAGTATTTT. Amino acids: CASSPRVPTDTQYF.

This clonotype was counted once. This sequence may be a read error, since a much larger clone differs from it by one base. The CDR3 region has the DNA TGTGCCAGCAGTGAAGCGAATAGTCGCGAGCACTACTTC. Its translation: CASSEANSREHYF. The rearrangement uses TRBV2 and TRBJ2-7; D gene ambiguous. Germline values: CDR1 SNHLY, CDR2 FYNNEI. This CDR3 comprises 13 residues.

In its sample, this clonotype was seen a few times. This sequence joins TRBV7-6 and TRBJ1-1, with 7 bases matching TRBD1. This CDR3 is 13 amino acids long. The germline V gene encodes CDR1 SGHVS and CDR2 FNYEAQ. V was pared by 3 bases and J by 8 bases, with 6 bases of the junction left unmatched. This chain's CDR3 is CASSLGRGREAFF. Written as DNA, the CDR3 is TGTGCCAGCAGCTTGGGGAGGGGGCGCGAAGCTTTCTTT.

Many counts were recorded for this clonotype. V usage is TRBV6-1 and J usage is TRBJ2-1; 13 positions agree with TRBD2. The V gene end was trimmed by 5 bases and the J gene end by 9 bases; junction bases not matched to a gene: 7. The germline CDR1 and CDR2 sequences are MNHNS and SASEGT. This CDR3 is 15 amino acids long. This chain's CDR3 is CASSHTRTSGGEQFF. The DNA of the CDR3 is TGTGCCAGCAGTCACACAAGGACTAGCGGGGGTGAGCAGTTCTTC.

This clonotype was picked up many times. The chain joins TRBV20-1 to TRBJ1-4; D not certain. V lost 0 bases to trimming and J lost 4 bases, with 12 bases between them. CDR1 is DFQATT, CDR2 SNEGSKA, per germline (reference sequence). The CDR3 length is 15 residues. CDR3 DNA sequence: TGCAGTGCTAGAGATTTAGGAAAAGATAATGAAAAACTGTTTTTT. Its protein product is CSARDLGKDNEKLFF.

This clonotype was counted many times. The chain recombines TRBV18 with TRBJ2-1; 10 bases line up with TRBD1. Trimming took 1 base from V and 6 from J; bases not matched to a gene: 3. The germline gives CDR1 KGHSH, CDR2 LQKENI. CDR3 size: 15 residues. The CDR3 nucleotides are TGTGCCAGCTCACCACGACAGGGGGCATCCAATGAGCAGTTCTTC. It yields the protein CASSPRQGASNEQFF.

This sequence joins TRBV6-2 or TRBV6-3 and TRBJ2-3, with a tentative D call TRBD2 (5 bases). Germline values: CDR1 MNHEY, CDR2 SVGEGT. Trimming removed 5 bases at V and 7 bases at J, with 16 bases between. The CDR3 length is 14 residues. Written as DNA, the CDR3 is TGTGCCAGCAGTAACGCGGGTCCTTCCTATACGCAGTATTTT. Its translation is CASSNAGPSYTQYF.

This clonotype was counted ten times or more. The chain is built from TRBV15 and TRBJ2-5, with D maybe TRBD1 (5 bases). V shed 3 bases and J shed 3 bases, with 11 bases lying between them. CDR1 is LNHNV, CDR2 YYDKDF, per germline (reference sequence). The CDR3 is 14 residues long. The CDR3 region has the DNA TGTGCCACCAGCAGCGACATGACAGAAGAGACCCAGTACTTC. Protein: CATSSDMTEETQYF.

A few counts support this clonotype. The chain combines TRBV19 with TRBJ2-5; 8 bases agree with TRBD1. The length of the CDR3 is 15 residues. Germline assignment: CDR1 LNHDA and CDR2 SQIVND (reference sequence). Losses at the gene ends were 5 bases for V and 2 bases for J; bases not matched to a gene: 7. CDR3 residues: CASSPRTGPQETQYF. The CDR3 DNA is TGTGCCAGTAGTCCCAGGACAGGGCCTCAAGAGACCCAGTACTTC.

This clonotype came up many times. The genes are TRBV28 and TRBJ1-5; D call uncertain. The CDR3 sequence is 14 residues long. V was cut by 3 bases and J by 2 bases, with 8 bases left in between. Germline values: CDR1 MDHEN, CDR2 SYDVKM. Here the CDR3 DNA reads TGTGCCAGCAGTTTGCTATGCGGCAATCAGCCCCAGCATTTT. The encoded protein is CASSLLCGNQPQHF.

This clonotype was found many times. The V and J genes are TRBV20-1 and TRBJ2-1, with 7 bases that match TRBD2. Looked up from germline, CDR1 is DFQATT and CDR2 is SNEGSKA (reference sequence). V lost 6 bases and J lost 2; bases outside the gene matches: 10. The CDR3 is 15 residues long. The CDR3 DNA sequence: TGCAGTGCCCATACACGGGGGGTCACCTACAATGAGCAGTTCTTC. Amino acids: CSAHTRGVTYNEQFF.

The chain couples TRBV9 to TRBJ1-1, with TRBD1 as a possible D gene (5 bases). The CDR3 is 15 amino acids. Trimming took off 0 bases at V and 6 bases at J, with 15 bases between the two ends. Germline values: CDR1 SGDLS, CDR2 YYNGEE. The CDR3 nucleotides are TGTGCCAGCAGCGTAGAAGGAGGGACTCACTCTGAAGCTTTCTTT. This encodes CASSVEGGTHSEAFF.

This clonotype was observed a handful of times. The junction and the germline gene differ at one end; a read error may be behind it. The chain joins TRBV9 to TRBJ1-5, with 8 bases fitting TRBD1. From germline, CDR1 is SGDLS and CDR2 YYNGEE. The CDR3 has 14 residues. The CDR3 spells CASGAGGTDQPQHF. The CDR3 coding sequence is TGCGCCTCGGGGGCAGGGGGCACGGATCAGCCCCAGCATTTT.

The table lists this clonotype with many counts. The chain has TRBV2 and TRBJ1-6; D not certain. In germline, CDR1 is SNHLY, CDR2 FYNNEI. The CDR3 is 16 residues long. V was pared by 7 bases and J by 1 base, with 14 bases between. As DNA, the CDR3 is TGTGCCAGCACGAGTACCATAGGGTCCTATAATTCACCCCTCCACTTT. This encodes CASTSTIGSYNSPLHF.

This clonotype was counted ten times or more. The V gene is TRBV7-9, the J gene TRBJ1-2; no clear D. Germline lookup yields CDR1 SEHNR and CDR2 FQNEAQ (reference sequence). The V and J ends lost 2 bases and 4 bases respectively, with 11 bases between them. This CDR3 region has 14 residues. Written as DNA, the CDR3 is TGTGCCAGCAGCTTAACCGTGCGGAGCTATGGCTACACCTTC. Protein sequence: CASSLTVRSYGYTF. The whole variable domain, remainder taken from reference TRBV7-9 and TRBJ1-2, is DTGVSQNPRHKITKRGQNVTFRCDPISEHNRLYWYRQTLGQGPEFLTYFQNEAQLEKSRLLSDRFSAERPKGSFSTLEIQRTEQGDSAMYLCASSLTVRSYGYTFGSGTRLTVV.